Presented here are 5 T cell receptor beta chains from one specimen sequenced in a study of shared clonotypes between healthy human individuals (dated by TCRdb to about 2020). The method was the immunoSEQ multiplex PCR assay. TCRdb took this table from immuneACCESS and kept in-frame rearrangements with V and J called. Such tables lack part of the clones; where checked against another copy, unresolved V genes explain under half of the gap, and the rest is unexplained. The sample table shows about 2.3 million clones, and less than 95% are seen once. The ten largest clones take up approximately 0.4% of the sample. The sequenced material came from naive CD4+ T cells from PBMCs. Per the publication, the cell subset or site label means: CD45RA+ positively selected. The source is a man aged 18 to 35 in good health. Some clones in this sample may be carry-over from other donors' samples.

Notes on this clone: The sample has other DNA sequences that encode this CDR3 too. This sequence joins TRBV9 and TRBJ2-7; D ambiguous. The germline V and J ends were trimmed by 0 bases and 0 bases, with 7 bases remaining between them. Germline V CDR1 and CDR2: SGDLS, YYNGEE. CDR3 length: 14 residues. CDR3 residues: CASSVGLGSYEQYF. CDR3 DNA: TGTGCCAGCAGCGTAGGATTAGGCTCCTACGAGCAGTACTTC.

CDR3 sequence (DNA): TGTGCCAGCTCAGCTACAGTACAAGAGACCCAGTACTTC. Protein product: CASSATVQETQYF. This sequence joins TRBV18 and TRBJ2-5; the D is unclear. This CDR3 comprises 13 residues. In germline, CDR1 is KGHSH, CDR2 LQKENI. With 5 bases removed from V and 2 bases from J, the gap between germline ends came to 9 bases.

The chain recombines TRBV15 with TRBJ2-3; D remains unclear. This CDR3 is built from 15 residues. With 3 bases removed from V and 2 bases from J, the gap between germline ends came to 12 bases. Germline V CDR1 and CDR2: LNHNV, YYDKDF (reference sequence). The CDR3 loop is CATSRRGPSTDTQYF. In nucleotides, the CDR3 is TGTGCCACCAGCAGGCGCGGACCTTCCACAGATACGCAGTATTTT.

The chain has TRBV2 and TRBJ2-5; 7 nucleotides match TRBD1. The V gene end was trimmed by 5 bases and the J gene end by 4 bases; junction bases not matched to a gene: 4. The CDR3 is 13 residues long. CDR1 is SNHLY and CDR2 is FYNNEI in the germline V gene. CDR3 region: CASSQGGGETQYF. For the CDR3, the DNA is TGTGCCAGCAGTCAAGGGGGCGGAGAGACCCAGTACTTC. Using reference TRBV2 and TRBJ2-5 for the parts outside the CDR3, the full variable domain is EPEVTQTPSHQVTQMGQEVILRCVPISNHLYFYWYRQILGQKVEFLVSFYNNEISEKSEIFDDQFSVERPDGSNFTLKIRSTKLEDSAMYFCASSQGGGETQYFGPGTRLLVL.

The chain links TRBV15 to TRBJ1-4; 8 bases match TRBD1. CDR1 is LNHNV and CDR2 is YYDKDF in the germline V gene (reference sequence). V lost 1 base, J lost 16 bases, and 17 bases stayed unmatched. The CDR3 loop spans 16 amino acids. CDR3 sequence (DNA): TGTGCCACCAGCAGAGCTAAAAGTCCCGGGACAGGTTCGAGGTTTTTT. Translating it yields CATSRAKSPGTGSRFF.